What follows are 11 T cell receptor delta chains derived from one specimen sequenced in a study of gamma-delta chains in newborns, infants, children. TCRdb re-called the reads using CATT. This repertoire shows about 15,000 delta-chain clones, around 7% found once; its top ten account for about a fifth. The sample taken for sequencing was blood. Source of these receptors: a child who was a newborn, infant or young child, either healthy, febrile or measles-vaccinated (not recorded which).

This clone qualifies as medium-sized. A far more abundant clone sits one base away, making this likely a read error. The rearrangement links TRDV2 to TRDJ3; 8 positions agree with TRDD3. The CDR3 spans 17 residues. Trimming at V came to 3 bases and at J to 0 bases, leaving 3 bases not matched to a gene. Germline V gives CDR1 GEAIGNYY, CDR2 EKD. The CDR3 DNA is TGTGCCTGTGACGCCTGGGGGAGCTCCTGGGACACCCGACAGATGTTTTTC. The encoded protein is CACDAWGSSWDTRQMFF.

This clone was observed a handful of times. One base separates it from a far larger clone, so it is likely a read error. The chain uses TRDV2 and TRDJ3; 7 nucleotides line up with TRDD3. CDR3 length equals 16 residues. Germline CDR1 is GEAIGNYY and CDR2 is EKD. The CDR3 DNA is TGTGCCTGTGACTGGGGGAGCTCCTGGGACACCCGACAGACGTTTTTC. It codes for CACDWGSSWDTRQTFF.

The table lists this clone with a few counts. V usage is TRDV2 and J usage is TRDJ3; 10 bases fit TRDD3. V shed 2 bases, J shed 4 bases, and the junction held 16 bases outside the gene matches. The CDR3 spans 21 residues. Germline-derived CDR1 and CDR2 are GEAIGNYY and EKD. The CDR3 protein is CACDNLGGYASGLWDTRQMFF. For the CDR3, the DNA is TGTGCCTGTGACAATCTGGGGGGATACGCGAGTGGCTTATGGGACACCCGACAGATGTTTTTC.

V is TRDV2 and J is TRDJ1; 7 nucleotides agree with TRDD3. V dropped 0 bases and J dropped 0; count of bases not matched to a gene: 3. The germline V gene has CDR1 GEAIGNYY and CDR2 EKD. The CDR3 spans 15 residues. CDR3 DNA: TGTGCCTGTGACACCCTGGGGATATACACCGATAAACTCATCTTT. Its protein is CACDTLGIYTDKLIF.

In the case of this clone: This may be a read error: a much more frequent sequence differs by one nucleotide. The chain couples TRDV2 to TRDJ3; 9 positions agree with TRDD3. The CDR3 covers 20 residues. Germline CDR1 GEAIGNYY, CDR2 EKD. The CDR3 sequence: CACDTVLGDYSSWDTRQTFF. As DNA, the CDR3 is TGTGCCTGTGACACAGTACTGGGGGACTACAGCTCCTGGGACACCCGACAGACGTTTTTC.

Notes on this clone: Other DNA sequences in the sample encode the same CDR3. This chain links TRDV2 with TRDJ3; 13 bases map to TRDD3. From germline, CDR1 is GEAIGNYY and CDR2 EKD. The CDR3 extends over 20 amino acids. V dropped 2 bases and J dropped 0; count of bases not matched to a gene: 6. The CDR3, as DNA: TGTGCCTGTGACATACTGGGGGATACGCGGAGCTCCTGGGACACCCGACAGATGTTTTTC. It yields the protein CACDILGDTRSSWDTRQMFF.

A few counts support this clone. The chain combines TRDV1 with TRDJ1; D is perhaps TRDD3 (6 bases). Trimming shortened V by 2 bases and J by 7 bases, and 26 bases separated the two germline ends. The germline gives CDR1 TSWWSYY, CDR2 QGS. The CDR3 has 18 amino acids. The CDR3 protein is CALGEKECLQDTRGKLIF. DNA for the CDR3: TGTGCTCTTGGGGAAAAGGAATGTCTACAGGATACACGGGGTAAACTCATCTTT.

Worth noting for this clone: An end of the junction does not agree with germline; a read error may underlie this. Additional DNA sequences in this sample encode the identical CDR3. The gene calls are TRDV2 and TRDJ3; TRDD3 matches 12 bases. The CDR3 covers 20 residues. Germline V gene sequence: CDR1 GEAIGNYY, CDR2 EKD. CDR3 sequence reads: CACDTYWGILSSWDTRQMFF. The CDR3 nucleotides read TGTGCCTGTGACACCTACTGGGGGATACTGAGCTCCTGGGACACCCGCCAGATGTTTTTC.

This clone was observed many times. This sequence joins TRDV2 and TRDJ3; 10 bases agree with TRDD3. Germline-derived CDR1 and CDR2 are GEAIGNYY and EKD. V gave up 0 bases and J gave up 4 bases; unmatched junction bases: 2. This CDR3 comprises 17 residues. The CDR3 region has the DNA TGTGCCTGTGACACCCTGGGGGATAGGTGGGACACCCGACAGATGTTTTTC. Protein product: CACDTLGDRWDTRQMFF.

The rearrangement uses TRDV2 and TRDJ3, with 7 bases identical to TRDD3. The V gene end was trimmed by 3 bases and the J gene end by 1 base; junction bases not matched to a gene: 20. CDR3 size: 22 residues. CDR1 and CDR2 from the germline V gene are GEAIGNYY and EKD. The CDR3 DNA is TGTGCCTGTGACGTAATGGGGGACACAAACTACGGAATTTCCTGGGACACCCGACAGATGTTTTTC. It specifies CACDVMGDTNYGISWDTRQMFF.

As to this clone: For this DNA, TCRdb reports the protein of a much larger clone, which diverges at residue 10, most likely from a read error; the protein presented here is translated directly from the DNA. The genes are TRDV2 and TRDJ3; 9 positions match TRDD3. The CDR3 length is 19 residues. Unmatched junction bases numbered 5, after V lost 0 bases and J lost 0 bases. CDR1 is GEAIGNYY and CDR2 is EKD in the germline V gene. This chain's CDR3 is CACDTGGYLGSWDTRQMFF. CDR3 bases: TGTGCCTGTGACACCGGGGGATACCTAGGCTCCTGGGACACCCGACAGATGTTTTTC.